This T cell receptor beta chain was retrieved from a study of OX40 agonist ivuxolimab in advanced cancers. CDR1 is LNHNV, CDR2 YYDKDF, per germline (reference sequence). Trimming took off 6 bases at V and 0 bases at J, with 17 bases between the two ends. The length of the CDR3 is 16 residues. Libraries were prepared by immunoSEQ multiplex PCR; TCRdb keeps only in-frame clonotypes and omits some of them. This sample has 20,000 to 25,000 clones; roughly three quarters occur once, and the top ten carry under 25%. The receptor was isolated from an adult with an advanced solid tumor such as melanoma, head and neck, liver or kidney cancer. V is TRBV15 and J is TRBJ1-1; no clear D. The source material was CD4+ or CD8+ T cells sorted from blood, sampled in a trial of the OX40 agonist ivuxolimab. DNA of the CDR3: TGTGCCACCAGGGGAGGCCGGAATTTATTGAACACTGAAGCTTTCTTT. It encodes CATRGGRNLLNTEAFF.